This TCR beta chain appears in the sequencing data of a study of cytomegalovirus exposure and HLA in healthy donors. The PCR was carried out with 60 Vbeta primers and 13 Jbeta primers. Clones were read by immunoSEQ multiplex PCR, and TCRdb kept only the in-frame ones, dropping some. The listing records 90,000 to 130,000 clones. General study points: Reports state that TCR beta sequences accurately predicted most subjects' HLA-A and HLA-B alleles. Usually a TCR sequence was rare, but some public TCRs were found in many donors.

This CDR3 has 20 amino acids. The ends were cut back, 5 bases at V and 4 bases at J, with 29 bases in the middle. The germline gives CDR1 LNHDA, CDR2 SQIVND (reference sequence). Details on this clone: Its matching antigen is unknown.

This chain links TRBV19 with TRBJ2-2, with D perhaps matching TRBD2 (5 bases). This receptor was obtained from a man aged 35 to 55 in good health and CMV-seropositive. The sequencing sample was made of PBMCs. The CDR3 DNA reads as TGTGCCAGTAGTCAGGAAATTTATGGGGTGCTTTCTAGCATCACCGGGGAGCTGTTTTTT. Translating gives CASSQEIYGVLSSITGELFF.